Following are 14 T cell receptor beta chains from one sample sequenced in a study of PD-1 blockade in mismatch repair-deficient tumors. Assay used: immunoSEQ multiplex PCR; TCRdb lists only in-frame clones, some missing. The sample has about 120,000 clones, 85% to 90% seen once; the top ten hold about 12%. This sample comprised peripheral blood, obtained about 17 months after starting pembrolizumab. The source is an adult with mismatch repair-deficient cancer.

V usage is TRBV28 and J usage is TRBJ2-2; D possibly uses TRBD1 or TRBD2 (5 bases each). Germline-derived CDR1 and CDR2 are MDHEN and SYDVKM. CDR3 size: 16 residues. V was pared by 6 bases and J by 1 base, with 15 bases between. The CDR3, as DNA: TGTGCCAGCAGCCCACCGGGACCCATGAACACCGGGGAGCTGTTTTTT. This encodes CASSPPGPMNTGELFF.

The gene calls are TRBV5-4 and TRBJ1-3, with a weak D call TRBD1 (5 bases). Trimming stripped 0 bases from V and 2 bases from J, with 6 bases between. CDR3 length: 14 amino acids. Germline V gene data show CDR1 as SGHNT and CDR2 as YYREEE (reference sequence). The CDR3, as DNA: TGTGCCAGCAGCTTGGGAGGGGCTGGAAACACCATATATTTT. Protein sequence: CASSLGGAGNTIYF.

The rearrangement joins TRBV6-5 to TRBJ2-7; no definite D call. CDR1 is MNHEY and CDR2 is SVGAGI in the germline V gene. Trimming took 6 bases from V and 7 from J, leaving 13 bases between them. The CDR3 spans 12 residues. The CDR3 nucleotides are TGTGCCAGCAGACTATTTGGTGGAGAGCAGTACTTC. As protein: CASRLFGGEQYF.

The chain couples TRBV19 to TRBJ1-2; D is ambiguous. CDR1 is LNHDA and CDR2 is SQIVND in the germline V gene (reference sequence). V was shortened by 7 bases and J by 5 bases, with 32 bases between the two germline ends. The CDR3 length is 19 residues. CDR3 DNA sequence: TGTGCCAGTAAACCATGGGCAGCAAACCACCACTACGAATCTTATGGCTACACCTTC. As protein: CASKPWAANHHYESYGYTF.

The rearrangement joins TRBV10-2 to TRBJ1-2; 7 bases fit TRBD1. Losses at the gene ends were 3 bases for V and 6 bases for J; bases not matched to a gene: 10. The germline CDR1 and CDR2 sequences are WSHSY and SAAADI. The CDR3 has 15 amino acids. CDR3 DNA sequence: TGCGCCAGCAGTGAATCCCTACAGGGGAGGAATGGCTACACCTTC. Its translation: CASSESLQGRNGYTF.

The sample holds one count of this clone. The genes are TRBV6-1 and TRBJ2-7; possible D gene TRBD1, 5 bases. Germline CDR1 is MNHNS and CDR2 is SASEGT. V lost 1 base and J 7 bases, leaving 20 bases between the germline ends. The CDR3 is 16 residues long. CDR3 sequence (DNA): TGTGCCAGCAGTGAAGGAGTTTTGGGGCGACTGGGTGAGCAGTACTTC. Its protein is CASSEGVLGRLGEQYF.

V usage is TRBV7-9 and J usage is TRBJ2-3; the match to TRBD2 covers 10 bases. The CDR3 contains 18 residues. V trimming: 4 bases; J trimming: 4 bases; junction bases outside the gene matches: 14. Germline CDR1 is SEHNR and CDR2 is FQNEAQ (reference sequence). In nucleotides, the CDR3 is TGTGCCAGCAGCTACCCGGGTGGTAGCGGGAGGACCCCAGATACGCAGTATTTT. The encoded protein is CASSYPGGSGRTPDTQYF.

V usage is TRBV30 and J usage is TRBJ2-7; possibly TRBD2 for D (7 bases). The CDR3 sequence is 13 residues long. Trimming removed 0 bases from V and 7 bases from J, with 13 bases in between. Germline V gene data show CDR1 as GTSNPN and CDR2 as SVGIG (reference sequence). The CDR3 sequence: CAWSVRGAQEQYF. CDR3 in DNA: TGTGCCTGGAGTGTTCGGGGGGCTCAAGAGCAGTACTTC.

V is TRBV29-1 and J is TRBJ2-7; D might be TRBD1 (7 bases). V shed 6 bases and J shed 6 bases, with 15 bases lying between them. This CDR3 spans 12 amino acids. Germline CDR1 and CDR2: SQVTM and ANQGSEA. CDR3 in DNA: TGCAGCGTAGGGGGGACAGTAGCCGAGCAGTACTTC. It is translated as CSVGGTVAEQYF.

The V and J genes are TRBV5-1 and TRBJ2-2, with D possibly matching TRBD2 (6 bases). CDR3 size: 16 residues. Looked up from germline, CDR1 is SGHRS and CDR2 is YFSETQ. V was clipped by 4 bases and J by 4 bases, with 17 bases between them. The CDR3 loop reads CASSPGLAQGTGELFF. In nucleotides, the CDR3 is TGCGCCAGCAGCCCGGGACTTGCCCAGGGCACCGGGGAGCTGTTTTTT.

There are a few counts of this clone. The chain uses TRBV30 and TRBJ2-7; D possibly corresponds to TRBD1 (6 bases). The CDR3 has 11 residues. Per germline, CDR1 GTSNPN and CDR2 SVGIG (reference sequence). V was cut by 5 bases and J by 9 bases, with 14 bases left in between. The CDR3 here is CAWATGIGQYF. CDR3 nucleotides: TGTGCCTGGGCTACAGGGATTGGGCAGTACTTC.

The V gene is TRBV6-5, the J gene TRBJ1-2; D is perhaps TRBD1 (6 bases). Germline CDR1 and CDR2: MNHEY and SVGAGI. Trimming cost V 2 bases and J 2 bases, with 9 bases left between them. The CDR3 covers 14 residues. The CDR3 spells CASSYGTQNYGYTF. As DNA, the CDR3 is TGTGCCAGCAGTTACGGGACACAGAACTATGGCTACACCTTC.

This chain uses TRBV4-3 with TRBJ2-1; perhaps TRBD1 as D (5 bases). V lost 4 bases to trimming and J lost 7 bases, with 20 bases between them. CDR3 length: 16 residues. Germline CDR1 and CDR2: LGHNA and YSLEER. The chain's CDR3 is CASSPEAGNNGNEQFF. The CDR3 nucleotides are TGCGCCAGCAGCCCCGAGGCAGGGAACAATGGTAATGAGCAGTTCTTC.

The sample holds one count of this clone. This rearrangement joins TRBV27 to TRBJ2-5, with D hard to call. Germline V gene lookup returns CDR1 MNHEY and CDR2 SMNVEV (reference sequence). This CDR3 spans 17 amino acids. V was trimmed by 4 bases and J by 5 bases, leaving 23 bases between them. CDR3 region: CASSSNLNGNPAETQYF. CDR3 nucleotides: TGTGCCAGCAGTTCGAACCTCAATGGCAACCCGGCGGAGACCCAGTACTTC.